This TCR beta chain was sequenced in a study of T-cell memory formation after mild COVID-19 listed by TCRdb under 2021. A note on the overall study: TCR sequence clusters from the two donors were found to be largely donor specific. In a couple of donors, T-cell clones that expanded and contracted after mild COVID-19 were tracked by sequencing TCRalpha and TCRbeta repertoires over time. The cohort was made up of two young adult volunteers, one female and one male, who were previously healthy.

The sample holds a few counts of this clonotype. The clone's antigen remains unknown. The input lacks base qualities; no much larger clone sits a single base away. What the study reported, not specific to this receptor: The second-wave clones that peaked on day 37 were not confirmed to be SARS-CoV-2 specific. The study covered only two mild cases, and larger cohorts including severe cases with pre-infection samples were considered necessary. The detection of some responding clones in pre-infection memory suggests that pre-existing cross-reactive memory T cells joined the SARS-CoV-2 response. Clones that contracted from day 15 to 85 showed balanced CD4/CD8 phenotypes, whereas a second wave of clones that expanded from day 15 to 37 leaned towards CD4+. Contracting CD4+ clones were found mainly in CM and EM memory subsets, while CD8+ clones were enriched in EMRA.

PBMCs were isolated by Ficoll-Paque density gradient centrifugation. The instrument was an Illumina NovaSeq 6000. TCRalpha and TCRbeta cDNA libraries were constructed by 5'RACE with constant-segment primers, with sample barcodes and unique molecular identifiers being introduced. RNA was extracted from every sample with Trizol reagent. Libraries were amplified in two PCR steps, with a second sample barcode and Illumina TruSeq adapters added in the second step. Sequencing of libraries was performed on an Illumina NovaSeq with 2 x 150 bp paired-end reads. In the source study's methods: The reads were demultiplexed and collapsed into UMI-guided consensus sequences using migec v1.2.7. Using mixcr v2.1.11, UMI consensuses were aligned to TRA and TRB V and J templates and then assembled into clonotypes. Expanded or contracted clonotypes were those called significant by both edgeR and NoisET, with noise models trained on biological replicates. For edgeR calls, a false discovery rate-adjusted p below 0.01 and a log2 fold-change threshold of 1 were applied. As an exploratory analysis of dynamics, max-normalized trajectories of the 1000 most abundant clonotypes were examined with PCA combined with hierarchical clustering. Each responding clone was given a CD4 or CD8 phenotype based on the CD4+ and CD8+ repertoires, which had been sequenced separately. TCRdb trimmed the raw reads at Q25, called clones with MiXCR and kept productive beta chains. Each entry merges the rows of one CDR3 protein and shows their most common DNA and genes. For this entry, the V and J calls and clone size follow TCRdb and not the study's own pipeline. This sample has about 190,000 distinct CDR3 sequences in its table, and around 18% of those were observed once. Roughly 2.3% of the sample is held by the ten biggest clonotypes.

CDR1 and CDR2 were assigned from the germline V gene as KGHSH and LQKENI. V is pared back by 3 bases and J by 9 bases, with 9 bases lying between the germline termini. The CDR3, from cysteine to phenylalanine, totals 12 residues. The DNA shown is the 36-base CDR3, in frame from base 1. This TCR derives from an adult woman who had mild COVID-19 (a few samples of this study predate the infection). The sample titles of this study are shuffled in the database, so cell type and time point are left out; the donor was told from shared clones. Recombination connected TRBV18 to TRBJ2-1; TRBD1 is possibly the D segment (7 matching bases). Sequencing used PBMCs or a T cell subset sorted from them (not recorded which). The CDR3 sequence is CASSPQGGEQFF. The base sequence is TGTGCCAGCTCACCGCAGGGGGGTGAGCAGTTCTTC.